This T cell receptor (beta chain) appears in the sequencing data of a study of cytotoxic CD8 clonotypes in ibrutinib-treated CLL. Study details: Among responders, about 24 were partial and 2 complete; after median 68 months, about 15 stayed remitted and 12 progressed. The sample average was approximately 280,000 productive templates and tens of thousands of productive rearrangements. The authors obtained response samples at a median of approximately 11 months of treatment, range 6 to 36.

On this clone itself: The antigen is undetermined. At one end the junction does not follow the germline gene, possibly because of a read error.

Assay used: immunoSEQ multiplex PCR; TCRdb lists only in-frame clones, some missing. The repertoire holds more than 110,000 clones, with about 76% as singletons. General study findings and limits: Public clonotypes were rare and shrank or held steady on treatment.

The germline gives CDR1 SGHTA, CDR2 FQGNSA. The CDR3 extends over 11 amino acids. The chain combines TRBV7-2 with TRBJ1-1; D is undetermined. This TCR was recovered from a human donor with chronic lymphocytic leukemia. The material sequenced was PBMCs, taken after 24 months of ibrutinib treatment. The CDR3 region is CASSLRRQASF. The CDR3 nucleotides are TGTGCCAGCAGCCTCCGGCGGCAGGCCTCATTT.